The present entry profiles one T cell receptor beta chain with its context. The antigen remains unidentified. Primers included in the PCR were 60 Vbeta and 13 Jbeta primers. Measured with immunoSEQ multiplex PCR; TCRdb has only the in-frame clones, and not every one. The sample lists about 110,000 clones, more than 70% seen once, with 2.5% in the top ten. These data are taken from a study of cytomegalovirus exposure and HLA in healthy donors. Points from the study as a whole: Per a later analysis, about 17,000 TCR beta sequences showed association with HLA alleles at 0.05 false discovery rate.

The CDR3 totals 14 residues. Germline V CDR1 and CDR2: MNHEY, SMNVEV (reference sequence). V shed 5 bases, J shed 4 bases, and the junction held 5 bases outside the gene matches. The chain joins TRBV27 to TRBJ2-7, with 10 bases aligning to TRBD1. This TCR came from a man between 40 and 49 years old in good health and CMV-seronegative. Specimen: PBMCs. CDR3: CASSRGQGGYEQYF. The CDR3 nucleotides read TGTGCCAGCAGTCGAGGACAGGGGGGATACGAGCAGTACTTC.